This paragraph reports one T cell receptor beta chain. Its antigen is not known. The junction differs from germline at one of its ends, possibly a read error. This sample was included in a study of CD8 T cells in ankylosing spondylitis. Findings and limits, study-wide: Disease-linked clones had a CD8+ phenotype and relatively low frequency in peripheral blood. Ankylosing spondylitis blood seemed to carry a telltale TCR beta motif made of several highly homologous variants. Reportedly, significant enrichment of disease-linked clones occurred in matched ankylosing spondylitis synovial fluid. Earlier reports found some motif variants in synovial fluid and blood in reactive arthritis.

Library preparation for TCR beta used quantitative 5'-RACE with molecular barcodes. TCRdb ran MiXCR on the 5' RACE reads and lists one entry per CDR3 protein. The sample contains around 450,000 distinct CDR3 sequences, 25% to 30% of which appear only once. The sample taken for sequencing was blood, either unsorted or a sorted T cell fraction (not recorded which). This receptor was obtained from a male donor with ankylosing spondylitis.

CDR3 amino acids: CASSLVGGENEALF. Written as DNA, the CDR3 is TGCGCCAGCAGCTTGGTGGGGGGCGAGAATGAGGCACTCTTC. The chain uses TRBV5-1 and TRBJ2-1, with D perhaps given as TRBD1 or TRBD2 (6 bases each). CDR3 length equals 14 residues. The V gene's germline CDR1 is SGHRS and CDR2 YFSETQ.